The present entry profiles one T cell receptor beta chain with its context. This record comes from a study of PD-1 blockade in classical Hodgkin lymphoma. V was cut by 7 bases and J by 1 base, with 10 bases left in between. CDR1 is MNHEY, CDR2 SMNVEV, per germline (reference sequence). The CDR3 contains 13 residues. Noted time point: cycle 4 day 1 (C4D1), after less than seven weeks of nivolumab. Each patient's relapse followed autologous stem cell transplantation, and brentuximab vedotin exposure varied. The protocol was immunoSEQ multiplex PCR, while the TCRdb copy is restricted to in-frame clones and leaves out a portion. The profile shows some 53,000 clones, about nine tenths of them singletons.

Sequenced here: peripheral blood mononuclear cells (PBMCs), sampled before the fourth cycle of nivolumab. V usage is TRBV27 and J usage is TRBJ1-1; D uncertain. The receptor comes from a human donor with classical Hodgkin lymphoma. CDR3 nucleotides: TGTGCCAGCACAGAGACGAAGAACACTGAAGCTTTCTTT. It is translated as CASTETKNTEAFF.